Below are 26 T cell receptor beta chains sequenced from a single sample in a study of OX40 agonist ivuxolimab in advanced cancers. Assay used: immunoSEQ multiplex PCR; TCRdb lists only in-frame clones, some missing. The sample lists some 43,000 clones, 80% to 90% occurring once. Specimen: CD4+ or CD8+ T cells sorted from blood, collected in a trial of the OX40 agonist ivuxolimab. All receptors derive from an adult with an advanced solid tumor such as melanoma, head and neck, liver or kidney cancer.

V and J are TRBV6-6 and TRBJ2-3; TRBD2 matches at 14 bases. Germline V lookup: CDR1 MNHNY, CDR2 SVGAGI (reference sequence). This CDR3 comprises 15 residues. V lost 6 bases to trimming and J lost 4 bases; unmatched junction nucleotides: 3. As DNA, the CDR3 is TGTGCCAGCAGGGGGACTAGCGGGAGATCAGATACGCAGTATTTT. Amino acids: CASRGTSGRSDTQYF.

This clone was observed a single time. V and J are TRBV19 and TRBJ1-1; TRBD1 agrees at 7 bases. Germline assignment: CDR1 LNHDA and CDR2 SQIVND (reference sequence). The junction had 10 bases not matched to a gene; V was cut back by 5 bases and J by 4 bases. The CDR3 totals 15 residues. DNA of the CDR3: TGTGCCAGTAGTGGGGGGACAGAGGTTTTCACTGAAGCTTTCTTT. Its translation: CASSGGTEVFTEAFF.

Only one count was recorded for this clone. V and J are TRBV11-2 and TRBJ2-2, with 11 positions matching TRBD1. CDR1 and CDR2 from the germline V gene are SGHAT and FQNNGV. The CDR3 covers 17 residues. Trimming took 2 bases from V and 4 from J; bases not matched to a gene: 6. CDR3 region: CASSLRTGGAGTGELFF. CDR3 nucleotides: TGTGCCAGCAGCTTAAGGACAGGGGGCGCCGGCACCGGGGAGCTGTTTTTT.

The chain combines TRBV2 with TRBJ2-3; 7 bases agree with TRBD1. The V gene's germline CDR1 is SNHLY and CDR2 FYNNEI. There are 16 residues in the CDR3. The J segment lost 2 bases and the V segment lost 7 bases, leaving 12 bases of the junction unmatched. CDR3 in DNA: TGTGCCAGCATCGAGGGAGAGGGGGCCCTCACAGATACGCAGTATTTT. This sequence encodes CASIEGEGALTDTQYF.

This chain uses TRBV6-4 with TRBJ1-1, with a weak D call TRBD1 (6 bases). Per germline, CDR1 MRHNA and CDR2 SNTAGT. The CDR3 length is 13 residues. V gave up 6 bases and J gave up 2 bases, with 10 bases separating them. This CDR3 is CASSLTGNTEAFF. CDR3 sequence (DNA): TGTGCCAGCAGCCTGACAGGAAACACTGAAGCTTTCTTT.

V usage is TRBV2 and J usage is TRBJ2-1; D remains ambiguous. The length of the CDR3 is 17 residues. V was trimmed by 5 bases and J by 0 bases, leaving 17 bases between them. Per germline, CDR1 SNHLY and CDR2 FYNNEI. The CDR3 sequence is CASSYMRPASSYNEQFF. CDR3 in DNA: TGTGCCAGCAGTTACATGCGACCCGCCAGCTCCTACAATGAGCAGTTCTTC.

This CDR3 reads CAITSDRANTEAFF. The CDR3 nucleotides read TGTGCCATCACTTCGGACAGGGCGAACACTGAAGCTTTCTTT. This chain uses TRBV10-3 with TRBJ1-1; TRBD1 aligns across 8 bases. Losses at the gene ends were 7 bases for V and 1 base for J; bases not matched to a gene: 5. CDR1 is ENHRY and CDR2 is SYGVKD in the germline V gene. This CDR3 has 14 amino acids.

The chain uses TRBV5-1 and TRBJ2-5, with 7 bases aligning to TRBD2. Per the germline V gene, CDR1 is SGHRS and CDR2 is YFSETQ. The CDR3 has 14 residues. With V trimmed by 4 bases and J by 5 bases, 8 bases remained unmatched. This CDR3 is CASSGGLKVETQYF. CDR3 DNA: TGCGCCAGCAGCGGGGGACTAAAGGTCGAGACCCAGTACTTC.

V and J are TRBV4-1 and TRBJ2-3, with unresolved D. V lost 2 bases to trimming and J lost 2 bases, with 14 bases between them. Germline V gene sequence: CDR1 MGHRA, CDR2 YSYEKL. CDR3 length equals 16 residues. The CDR3 DNA is TGCGCCAGCAGCCAATCCAAACAGCTGATCACAGATACGCAGTATTTT. Protein sequence: CASSQSKQLITDTQYF.

The chain combines TRBV4-1 with TRBJ1-6; no definite D call. CDR1 is MGHRA, CDR2 YSYEKL, per germline. V was clipped by 1 base and J by 5 bases, with 12 bases between them. The length of the CDR3 is 16 residues. The CDR3 DNA reads as TGCGCCAGCAGCCAAGTATGGGTGGGAGATAATTCACCCCTCCACTTT. Translating gives CASSQVWVGDNSPLHF.

J is TRBJ1-3 and V is TRBV7-8; D gene unclear. V lost 1 base and J 0 bases, leaving 7 bases between the germline ends. This CDR3 has 15 residues. Germline values: CDR1 SGHVS, CDR2 FQNEAQ. The CDR3 protein is CASSLVTSSGNTIYF. The CDR3, as DNA: TGTGCCAGCAGCTTAGTCACCTCCTCTGGAAACACCATATATTTT.

CDR3 loop: CASRGDPTYEQYF. In DNA form, the CDR3 reads TGTGCCAGCAGGGGGGACCCTACCTACGAGCAGTACTTC. The V and J genes are TRBV6-1 and TRBJ2-7; the D call may be TRBD1 or TRBD2 (5 bases each). This CDR3 is 13 amino acids long. Between the trimmed V and J ends, which lost 6 bases and 2 bases, there was a span of 11 bases. Germline CDR1 is MNHNS and CDR2 is SASEGT.

The chain uses TRBV12-2 and TRBJ1-3. TRBV12-2 is designated a pseudogene. This CDR3 is built from 15 residues. The CDR3 nucleotides are TGTGCAAGTCGCTGGAGGGGGACCTCTGGAAACACCATATATTTT. Amino acid sequence: CASRWRGTSGNTIYF.

The chain joins TRBV5-1 to TRBJ1-6; maybe TRBD1 (5 bases). This CDR3 has 16 amino acids. The V gene's germline CDR1 is SGHRS and CDR2 YFSETQ. V was clipped by 0 bases and J by 4 bases, with 11 bases between them. This chain's CDR3 is CASSLGVKGYNSPLHF. DNA for the CDR3: TGCGCCAGCAGCTTGGGAGTAAAGGGGTATAATTCACCCCTCCACTTT. Using reference TRBV5-1 and TRBJ1-6 for the parts outside the CDR3, the full variable domain is KAGVTQTPRYLIKTRGQQVTLSCSPISGHRSVSWYQQTPGQGLQFLFEYFSETQRNKGNFPGRFSGRQFSNSRSEMNVSTLELGDSALYLCASSLGVKGYNSPLHFGNGTRLTVT.

The chain couples TRBV19 to TRBJ2-2; 10 bases fit TRBD2. The CDR3 sequence is 16 residues long. CDR1 LNHDA and CDR2 SQIVND come from the germline V gene (reference sequence). The V segment lost 5 bases and the J segment 2 bases; nucleotides outside the gene matches: 5. CDR3 loop: CASSSWTSGNTGELFF. The CDR3 DNA sequence: TGTGCCAGTAGTTCCTGGACTAGCGGAAACACCGGGGAGCTGTTTTTT.

V gene TRBV10-3 combines with J gene TRBJ1-3; D is possibly TRBD1 (5 bases). CDR3 size: 14 residues. Germline V gene data show CDR1 as ENHRY and CDR2 as SYGVKD. Trimming pared 6 bases from V and 2 bases from J, leaving 11 bases between. The CDR3 DNA is TGTGCCATCAGGGGACGGGGACCTGGAAACACCATATATTTT. It translates to CAIRGRGPGNTIYF.

This clone was counted only a few times. The chain uses TRBV2 and TRBJ2-7; no clear D gene. The V end was cut by 8 bases, the J end by 5 bases, with 7 bases between. This CDR3 spans 10 amino acids. The V gene's germline CDR1 is SNHLY and CDR2 FYNNEI. CDR3 sequence reads: CASEVHEQYF. The CDR3 DNA is TGTGCCAGCGAGGTGCACGAGCAGTACTTC. The full variable domain, with the rest looked up from reference TRBV2 and TRBJ2-7, is EPEVTQTPSHQVTQMGQEVILRCVPISNHLYFYWYRQILGQKVEFLVSFYNNEISEKSEIFDDQFSVERPDGSNFTLKIRSTKLEDSAMYFCASEVHEQYFGPGTRLTVT.

The chain is built from TRBV6-6 and TRBJ1-2, with D maybe TRBD1 (6 bases). Trimming cost V 5 bases and J 8 bases, with 15 bases left between them. This CDR3 region has 13 residues. CDR1 is MNHNY and CDR2 is SVGAGI in the germline V gene (reference sequence). Here the CDR3 reads CASSPTGLGGYTF. CDR3 nucleotide sequence: TGTGCCAGCAGTCCAACAGGGCTCGGGGGCTACACCTTC.

The chain combines TRBV6-5 with TRBJ2-7; D is uncertain. The length of the CDR3 is 14 residues. Trimming took 0 bases from V and 0 from J, leaving 6 bases between them. CDR1 and CDR2 from the germline V gene are MNHEY and SVGAGI. The CDR3: CASSYSANSYEQYF. Here the CDR3 DNA reads TGTGCCAGCAGTTACTCGGCCAACTCCTACGAGCAGTACTTC.

The rearrangement uses TRBV5-4 and TRBJ2-5; 9 nucleotides line up with TRBD1. This CDR3 has 16 residues. Trimming cost V 4 bases and J 5 bases; bases outside gene matches: 12. Germline-derived CDR1 and CDR2 are SGHNT and YYREEE (reference sequence). The CDR3 bases are TGTGCCAGCAGCGCGGGGCGGGACAGGGCAGTCGAGACCCAGTACTTC. It yields the protein CASSAGRDRAVETQYF.

This chain uses TRBV4-2 with TRBJ2-2; D may correspond to TRBD1 or TRBD2 (5 bases each). Trimming cost V 5 bases and J 3 bases, with 10 bases left between them. Germline CDR1 LGHNA, CDR2 YNFKEQ. This CDR3 spans 14 amino acids. CDR3: CASSEVGDTGELFF. CDR3 sequence (DNA): TGTGCCAGCAGCGAGGTGGGGGACACCGGGGAGCTGTTTTTT.

The chain couples TRBV6-5 to TRBJ2-5, with 8 nucleotides matching TRBD2. This CDR3 comprises 13 residues. The V gene end was trimmed by 6 bases and the J gene end by 7 bases; junction bases not matched to a gene: 7. Per the germline V gene, CDR1 is MNHEY and CDR2 is SVGAGI. The CDR3 spells CASRMGLERTQYF. Here the CDR3 DNA reads TGTGCCAGCAGGATGGGACTAGAAAGGACCCAGTACTTC.

CDR3 residues: CASRLGETNQPQHF. CDR3 nucleotide sequence: TGTGCCAGCAGACTGGGGGAGACCAATCAGCCCCAGCATTTT. This chain joins TRBV6-1 and TRBJ1-5, with D possibly TRBD1 on 5 matching bases. The CDR3 covers 14 residues. V lost 6 bases to trimming and J lost 3 bases, with 12 bases between them. In germline, CDR1 is MNHNS, CDR2 SASEGT.

This clone has only one observation. The V gene is TRBV12-1, the J gene TRBJ2-1; TRBD2, the table's D call, was not compared with the DNA. TRBV12-1 is labeled a pseudogene. This CDR3 contains 16 residues. The CDR3 protein is CASSFEGSGGVNEQFF. The CDR3 bases are TGTGCCAGCAGCTTTGAGGGTAGCGGGGGGGTCAATGAGCAGTTCTTC.

The rearrangement uses TRBV6-6 and TRBJ2-3; D gene unclear. The ends were cut back, 6 bases at V and 2 bases at J, with 6 bases in the middle. Per germline, CDR1 MNHNY and CDR2 SVGAGI (reference sequence). The CDR3 length is 12 residues. This CDR3 reads CASRHNTDTQYF. The CDR3 coding sequence is TGTGCCAGCAGACATAACACAGATACGCAGTATTTT.

The V and J genes are TRBV9 and TRBJ1-2; 8 bases map to TRBD1. J gave up 7 bases and V 0 bases, and 5 bases lay outside the gene matches. From germline, CDR1 is SGDLS and CDR2 YYNGEE. CDR3 size: 14 residues. Here the CDR3 DNA reads TGTGCCAGCAGCGTAGAGGGACAGGCGACTGGCTACACCTTC. Protein sequence: CASSVEGQATGYTF.